These 9 T cell receptor beta chains share one sample of origin, sequenced in a study of monozygotic twins with inflammatory bowel disease. TCRdb reworked the 5' RACE reads into one entry per CDR3 protein, no DNA. This sample's table reports about 380,000 distinct CDR3 sequences. The sequencing sample was made of blood. These receptors were taken from a human donor with ulcerative colitis or Crohn's disease, or a healthy co-twin of an affected twin (not recorded which).

J is TRBJ2-7 and V is TRBV5-1; the D call of TRBD1 rests on TCRdb alone, since no DNA is present to check it. Per the germline V gene, CDR1 is SGHRS and CDR2 is YFSETQ. CDR3 length equals 14 residues. CDR3 loop: CASSLWSGGGEQYF.

The chain links TRBV7-2 to TRBJ2-1; lacking DNA, the TRBD2 call made by TCRdb goes unchecked. The germline CDR1 and CDR2 sequences are SGHTA and FQGNSA. The length of the CDR3 is 15 residues. The CDR3: CASSPTSGGVGEQFF.

The chain recombines TRBV7-8 with TRBJ2-7. The CDR3 length is 16 residues. From germline, CDR1 is SGHVS and CDR2 FQNEAQ. The CDR3 here is CASSLYIGQGSYEQYF.

V is TRBV25-1 and J is TRBJ1-4; TCRdb reports TRBD1, a call that lacks DNA to check it against. This CDR3 has 15 amino acids. In germline, CDR1 is MGHDK, CDR2 SYGVNS. This CDR3 reads CASSEIRELNEKLFF.

The J gene is TRBJ2-2, the V gene TRBV4-2; no DNA is available, so the TRBD1 call from TCRdb remains unchecked. In germline, CDR1 is LGHNA, CDR2 YNFKEQ. The CDR3 is 20 residues long. CDR3 sequence reads: CASSQDIFRAVVGRTGELFF.

V usage is TRBV20-1 and J usage is TRBJ1-1; lacking DNA, the TRBD1 call made by TCRdb goes unchecked. Germline assignment: CDR1 DFQATT and CDR2 SNEGSKA (reference sequence). CDR3 length: 15 residues. The CDR3 sequence is CSALDRGRFDTEAFF.

The chain employs TRBV4-1 and TRBJ2-2. Germline lookup yields CDR1 MGHRA and CDR2 YSYEKL. This CDR3 comprises 14 residues. This CDR3 is CASRNSANTGELFF.

This chain connects TRBV5-1 to TRBJ2-3. Germline CDR1 is SGHRS and CDR2 is YFSETQ. The CDR3 spans 11 residues. This CDR3 is CASSREDTQYF.

V is TRBV7-9 and J is TRBJ2-3. The CDR3 contains 12 residues. The germline V gene has CDR1 SEHNR and CDR2 FQNEAQ (reference sequence). This CDR3 is CASSLSSDTQYF.